These T cell receptor beta chains were read from a single sample in a study of cytomegalovirus exposure and HLA in healthy donors. Clones were read by immunoSEQ multiplex PCR, and TCRdb kept only the in-frame ones, dropping some. The sample lists approximately 150,000 clones, approximately 80% seen once, with about 10% in the top ten. The material sequenced was PBMCs. The receptor set was obtained from a man aged 45-65 years in good health and CMV-seropositive. Both conserved end residues are part of each CDR3. Each record gives: V gene, clone size, D gene, J gene, CDR3 protein, CDR3 DNA. A D gene is named only where the DNA matches it firmly. Clone sizes are given selectively: once, few, many, or a class where the clone is expanded.

v_gene: TRBV7-6; abundance: .; d_gene: TRBD2; j_gene: TRBJ2-7; CDR3aa: CASSRGGSSSYEQYF; CDR3nt: TGTGCCAGCAGCCGGGGGGGCAGCAGCTCCTACGAGCAGTACTTC
v_gene: TRBV21-1; abundance: .; d_gene: .; j_gene: TRBJ2-3; CDR3aa: CASTKLGDRGTPDTQYF; CDR3nt: TGTGCCAGCACCAAATTAGGGGACAGGGGAACACCAGATACGCAGTATTTT
v_gene: TRBV5-1; abundance: .; d_gene: TRBD1; j_gene: TRBJ2-7; CDR3aa: CASSTGQETYEQYF; CDR3nt: TGCGCCAGCAGCACGGGACAGGAAACCTACGAGCAGTACTTC
v_gene: TRBV7-3; abundance: .; d_gene: TRBD1; j_gene: TRBJ1-2; CDR3aa: CASSPGTDNYGYTF; CDR3nt: TGTGCCAGCAGCCCGGGGACAGACAACTATGGCTACACCTTC
v_gene: TRBV27; abundance: .; d_gene: .; j_gene: TRBJ1-1; CDR3aa: CASSLGGGGTEAFF; CDR3nt: TGTGCCAGCAGTTTAGGGGGGGGCGGCACTGAAGCTTTCTTT
v_gene: TRBV19; abundance: few; d_gene: TRBD2; j_gene: TRBJ2-3; CDR3aa: CASNEGGLTDTQYF; CDR3nt: TGTGCCAGTAACGAGGGAGGGCTTACAGATACGCAGTATTTT
v_gene: TRBV10-3; abundance: .; d_gene: .; j_gene: TRBJ2-2; CDR3aa: CATAERANTGELFF; CDR3nt: TGTGCCACTGCGGAGCGGGCAAACACCGGGGAGCTGTTTTTT
v_gene: TRBV19; abundance: few; d_gene: .; j_gene: TRBJ1-2; CDR3aa: CASTPRDTANYGYTF; CDR3nt: TGTGCCAGTACCCCCCGGGACACAGCTAACTATGGCTACACCTTC
v_gene: TRBV6-6; abundance: .; d_gene: .; j_gene: TRBJ2-1; CDR3aa: CASSPSRGNEQFF; CDR3nt: TGTGCCAGCAGCCCGTCCAGGGGTAATGAGCAGTTCTTC
v_gene: TRBV18; abundance: .; d_gene: .; j_gene: TRBJ2-3; CDR3aa: CASSRATGGSTDTQYF; CDR3nt: TGTGCCAGCTCACGAGCGACAGGCGGCAGCACAGATACGCAGTATTTT
v_gene: TRBV9; abundance: .; d_gene: .; j_gene: TRBJ1-2; CDR3aa: CASSVAPDIYGYTF; CDR3nt: TGTGCCAGCAGCGTAGCTCCCGACATCTATGGCTACACCTTC
v_gene: TRBV5-6; abundance: .; d_gene: .; j_gene: TRBJ2-1; CDR3aa: CASSLIGGEQFF; CDR3nt: TGTGCCAGCAGCCTGATAGGCGGTGAGCAGTTCTTC
v_gene: TRBV7-2; abundance: .; d_gene: TRBD1; j_gene: TRBJ2-7; CDR3aa: CASSLWAGGFYEQYF; CDR3nt: TGTGCCAGCAGCTTGTGGGCAGGGGGCTTTTACGAGCAGTACTTC
v_gene: TRBV5-6; abundance: .; d_gene: .; j_gene: TRBJ2-6; CDR3aa: CASSFLGTGANVLTF; CDR3nt: TGTGCCAGCAGCTTCCTAGGCACTGGGGCCAACGTCCTGACTTTC
v_gene: TRBV2; abundance: .; d_gene: .; j_gene: TRBJ1-5; CDR3aa: CASSEGTVNQPQHF; CDR3nt: TGTGCCAGCAGTGAAGGGACAGTTAATCAGCCCCAGCATTTT
v_gene: TRBV7-8; abundance: .; d_gene: .; j_gene: TRBJ2-5; CDR3aa: CASSRGGGEETQYF; CDR3nt: TGTGCCAGCAGCCGAGGGGGGGGAGAAGAGACCCAGTACTTC
v_gene: TRBV19; abundance: .; d_gene: TRBD1; j_gene: TRBJ2-7; CDR3aa: CASRRQGNSYEQYF; CDR3nt: TGTGCCAGTAGACGACAGGGAAACTCCTACGAGCAGTACTTC
v_gene: TRBV18; abundance: .; d_gene: .; j_gene: TRBJ1-1; CDR3aa: CASSPAYGTEAFF; CDR3nt: TGTGCCAGCTCACCAGCGTACGGGACTGAAGCTTTCTTT
v_gene: TRBV11-2; abundance: .; d_gene: TRBD1; j_gene: TRBJ1-2; CDR3aa: CATLNRDRGPNYGYTF; CDR3nt: TGTGCCACCTTGAACCGGGACAGGGGGCCTAACTATGGCTACACCTTC
v_gene: TRBV11-2; abundance: .; d_gene: TRBD2; j_gene: TRBJ2-3; CDR3aa: CASSSGGLGGQYF; CDR3nt: TGTGCCAGCAGCTCGGGGGGGCTCGGGGGGCAGTATTTT
v_gene: TRBV15; abundance: .; d_gene: .; j_gene: TRBJ1-1; CDR3aa: CATSRSGGDTPFF; CDR3nt: TGTGCCACCAGCAGATCTGGGGGGGACACCCCTTTCTTT
v_gene: TRBV4-1; abundance: few; d_gene: .; j_gene: TRBJ1-4; CDR3aa: CASSQVATNEKLFF; CDR3nt: TGCGCCAGCAGCCAAGTGGCGACAAATGAAAAACTGTTTTTT
v_gene: TRBV30; abundance: .; d_gene: TRBD2; j_gene: TRBJ2-2; CDR3aa: CAWSDTLAGETGELFF; CDR3nt: TGTGCCTGGAGTGATACATTGGCGGGAGAAACCGGGGAGCTGTTTTTT
v_gene: TRBV6-5; abundance: .; d_gene: .; j_gene: TRBJ1-1; CDR3aa: CASSAQRVVAEAFF; CDR3nt: TGTGCCAGCAGTGCCCAGAGGGTGGTGGCTGAAGCTTTCTTT
v_gene: TRBV4-1; abundance: once; d_gene: TRBD2; j_gene: TRBJ2-1; CDR3aa: CASSQEGPRTSGGVNEQFF; CDR3nt: TGCGCCAGCAGCCAAGAGGGTCCCAGGACTAGCGGGGGGGTGAATGAGCAGTTCTTC
v_gene: TRBV4-3; abundance: .; d_gene: .; j_gene: TRBJ1-6; CDR3aa: CASSQGRERDSPLHF; CDR3nt: TGCGCCAGCAGCCAAGGAAGGGAGAGGGATTCACCCCTCCACTTT
v_gene: TRBV6-5; abundance: .; d_gene: .; j_gene: TRBJ2-7; CDR3aa: CASTLSGYEQYF; CDR3nt: TGTGCCAGCACTTTATCCGGGTACGAGCAGTACTTC
v_gene: TRBV9; abundance: .; d_gene: .; j_gene: TRBJ2-3; CDR3aa: CASSVLSSTDTQYF; CDR3nt: TGTGCCAGCAGCGTACTGTCCAGCACAGATACGCAGTATTTT
v_gene: TRBV28; abundance: .; d_gene: .; j_gene: TRBJ1-5; CDR3aa: CASSSPGEAQPQHF; CDR3nt: TGTGCCAGCAGTTCCCCGGGGGAGGCACAGCCCCAGCATTTT
v_gene: TRBV5-1; abundance: .; d_gene: TRBD1; j_gene: TRBJ1-1; CDR3aa: CASSLQTGMNTEAFF; CDR3nt: TGCGCCAGCAGCCTTCAGACAGGGATGAACACTGAAGCTTTCTTT
v_gene: TRBV7-9; abundance: .; d_gene: .; j_gene: TRBJ2-2; CDR3aa: CASSLARQNTGELFF; CDR3nt: TGTGCCAGCAGCTTAGCGCGGCAGAACACCGGGGAGCTGTTTTTT
v_gene: TRBV5-1; abundance: .; d_gene: .; j_gene: TRBJ1-4; CDR3aa: CASSLAVGGQKNEKLFF; CDR3nt: TGCGCCAGCAGCTTGGCCGTCGGGGGGCAGAAAAATGAAAAACTGTTTTTT
v_gene: TRBV5-1; abundance: .; d_gene: .; j_gene: TRBJ2-6; CDR3aa: CASSPEIGANVLTF; CDR3nt: TGCGCCAGCAGCCCTGAGATTGGGGCCAACGTCCTGACTTTC
v_gene: TRBV4-1; abundance: .; d_gene: TRBD2; j_gene: TRBJ2-2; CDR3aa: CASSQEPSGYTGELFF; CDR3nt: TGCGCCAGCAGCCAAGAGCCTAGCGGATACACCGGGGAGCTGTTTTTT
v_gene: TRBV7-2; abundance: once; d_gene: .; j_gene: TRBJ2-1; CDR3aa: CASSSTANEQFF; CDR3nt: TGTGCCAGCAGCTCAACAGCCAATGAGCAGTTCTTC
v_gene: TRBV2; abundance: .; d_gene: .; j_gene: TRBJ1-1; CDR3aa: CASRIEGEHTEAFF; CDR3nt: TGTGCCAGCAGGATAGAGGGGGAACACACTGAAGCTTTCTTT
v_gene: TRBV5-4; abundance: .; d_gene: TRBD2; j_gene: TRBJ2-5; CDR3aa: CASSDAGGGQETQYF; CDR3nt: TGTGCCAGCAGTGATGCGGGAGGAGGGCAAGAGACCCAGTACTTC
v_gene: TRBV28; abundance: .; d_gene: .; j_gene: TRBJ2-1; CDR3aa: CASSRNEQFF; CDR3nt: TGTGCCAGCAGTCGGAATGAGCAGTTCTTC
v_gene: TRBV5-4; abundance: .; d_gene: TRBD1; j_gene: TRBJ2-3; CDR3aa: CASSGQGFSDTQYF; CDR3nt: TGTGCCAGCAGCGGACAGGGATTTTCAGATACGCAGTATTTT
v_gene: TRBV5-3; abundance: .; d_gene: .; j_gene: TRBJ2-7; CDR3aa: CASSLGGVSYEQYF; CDR3nt: TGTGCCAGCAGCTTGGGTGGAGTCTCCTACGAGCAGTACTTC
v_gene: TRBV19; abundance: .; d_gene: .; j_gene: TRBJ1-5; CDR3aa: CASSIESSNQPQHF; CDR3nt: TGTGCCAGTAGTATCGAGTCTAGCAATCAGCCCCAGCATTTT
v_gene: TRBV6-1; abundance: .; d_gene: TRBD1; j_gene: TRBJ2-1; CDR3aa: CATGRTGEYDGEQFF; CDR3nt: TGTGCCACTGGGAGGACAGGGGAGTATGATGGTGAGCAGTTCTTC
v_gene: TRBV6-5; abundance: .; d_gene: .; j_gene: TRBJ2-7; CDR3aa: CASSYAGSSSYEQYF; CDR3nt: TGTGCCAGCAGTTACGCGGGCTCGAGCTCCTACGAGCAGTACTTC
v_gene: TRBV7-2; abundance: once; d_gene: TRBD2; j_gene: TRBJ2-7; CDR3aa: CASSWTSGRSEQYF; CDR3nt: TGTGCCAGCAGCTGGACTAGCGGGAGGAGTGAGCAGTACTTC
v_gene: TRBV4-1; abundance: once; d_gene: TRBD1; j_gene: TRBJ2-7; CDR3aa: CASSQADRVTYEQYF; CDR3nt: TGCGCCAGCAGCCAAGCCGACAGGGTGACGTACGAGCAGTACTTC
v_gene: TRBV5-1; abundance: .; d_gene: TRBD2; j_gene: TRBJ2-5; CDR3aa: CASSLGTSRETQYF; CDR3nt: TGCGCCAGCAGCTTGGGGACTAGCCGAGAGACCCAGTACTTC
v_gene: TRBV6-5; abundance: .; d_gene: .; j_gene: TRBJ2-5; CDR3aa: CASSYGTSGETQYF; CDR3nt: TGTGCCAGCAGTTACGGGACCAGCGGGGAGACCCAGTACTTC
v_gene: TRBV15; abundance: .; d_gene: TRBD2; j_gene: TRBJ2-5; CDR3aa: CATSYSGGAETQYF; CDR3nt: TGTGCCACCAGCTATAGCGGGGGGGCGGAGACCCAGTACTTC
v_gene: TRBV5-4; abundance: .; d_gene: TRBD2; j_gene: TRBJ2-1; CDR3aa: CASSLAGASGYNEQFF; CDR3nt: TGTGCCAGCAGCTTGGCCGGGGCTAGCGGCTACAATGAGCAGTTCTTC
v_gene: TRBV29-1; abundance: .; d_gene: TRBD1; j_gene: TRBJ1-1; CDR3aa: CSVERQGATEAFF; CDR3nt: TGCAGCGTTGAAAGACAGGGCGCCACTGAAGCTTTCTTT
v_gene: TRBV5-5; abundance: once; d_gene: .; j_gene: TRBJ2-7; CDR3aa: CASSLGTGTSYEQYF; CDR3nt: TGTGCCAGCAGCTTGGGAACCGGTACCTCCTACGAGCAGTACTTC